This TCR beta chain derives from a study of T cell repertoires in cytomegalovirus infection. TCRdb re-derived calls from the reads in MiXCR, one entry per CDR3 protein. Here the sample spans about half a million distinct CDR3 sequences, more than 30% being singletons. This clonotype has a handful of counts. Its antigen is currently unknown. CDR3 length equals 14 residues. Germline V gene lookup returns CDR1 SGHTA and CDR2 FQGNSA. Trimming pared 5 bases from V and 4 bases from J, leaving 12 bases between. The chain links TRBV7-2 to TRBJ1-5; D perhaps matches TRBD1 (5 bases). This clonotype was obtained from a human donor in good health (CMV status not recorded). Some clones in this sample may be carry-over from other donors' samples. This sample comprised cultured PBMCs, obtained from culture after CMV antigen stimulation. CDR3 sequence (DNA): TGTGCCAGCAGCCAAGCAGGGTTGAATCAGCCCCAGCATTTT. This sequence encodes CASSQAGLNQPQHF.